This T cell receptor (beta chain) was documented in a study of shared clonotypes between healthy human individuals. Study background: Researchers assigned three CD4 naive, three CD4 memory, two CD8 naive and one CD8 memory plate to each donor.

An even split of each subset's genomic DNA across several immunoSEQ plates was performed. Sorted-subset replicate PCRs used 200 ng DNA, some 31,000 T cell genomes. Clones were sequenced by immunoSEQ multiplex PCR, and TCRdb holds only the in-frame ones, with some missing. The sample lists about 1.1 million clones, 75% to 80% occurring once. Germline V gives CDR1 GTSNPN, CDR2 SVGIG (reference sequence). V was shortened by 3 bases and J by 5 bases, with 13 bases between the two germline ends. This CDR3 spans 13 amino acids. Naive CD45RA+ and memory CD45RA-negative subsets were split from CD4+ cells. To note about this clone: It is likely a read error: a sequence one base away is far more abundant. This CDR3 is also generated by other DNA sequences in the sample.

The specimen sequenced was memory CD4+ T cells from PBMCs. Subset in this sample: CD45RA-negative fraction. The origin of this receptor is a man between 18 and 35 years old in good health. Some clones in this sample may be carry-over from other donors' samples. V is TRBV30 and J is TRBJ1-2, with a weak D call TRBD1 (6 bases). The CDR3 loop reads CAWRQGPKYGYTF. The CDR3 DNA reads TGTGCCTGGAGACAGGGCCCCAAGTATGGCTACACCTTC.